This entry describes one T cell receptor beta chain. Its antigen remains undetermined. No base-level quality is on record; no much larger clone is a single base apart. The CDR3 spans 13 residues, from the cysteine through the phenylalanine. Solely the CDR3 DNA is kept, with 39 bases framed from the first base. Via the germline V gene (reference sequence), CDR1 is MNHEY and CDR2 SMNVEV. Relative to germline, V is 2 bases shorter and J is 8 bases shorter, with 12 bases between their ends. This sample stems from a study of shared clonotypes between healthy human individuals (dated by TCRdb to 2018 to 2021). Turning to the overall study: The cohort included a few men and a couple of women between 18 and 49 years of age. For each donor, CD4 naive and CD4 memory were each given three plates, CD8 naive was given two plates, and CD8 memory was given one plate. To estimate repertoire size and how much clonotypes are shared between individuals, the study performed deep sequencing of blood TCR repertoires from roughly five healthy adults. Libraries were prepared and TCR repertoires were sequenced by different laboratories using diverse techniques, in order to increase sequencing depth and limit assay-specific biases. Leukapheresis yielded between about 0.9 and 9 billion PBMCs per donor. Findings and caveats that apply to the study as a whole: Sampling was restricted to blood, and TCR repertoires in tissues likely differ from the TCR repertoires found in blood. Naive subsets generally had larger estimated clonotype richness than memory subsets did. Because the study included only a small number of donors, the genetic and exposure-history diversity represented was limited. Around 5.4% of naive CD4, around 3.6% of naive CD8, about 2.1% of memory CD4, and over 0.35% of memory CD8 clonotypes were shared across several donors. Incomplete sequencing was indicated by rarefaction of sorted-subset datasets, despite the large sequencing depth. Compared with non-shared clonotypes, clonotypes shared by all four sorted-subset donors had higher generation probabilities. Pairwise subsampling led to the expectation that sequencing depth would affect the degree of clonotype sharing among donors.

CD8 naive samples were obtained by positive selection for CCR7 among CD45RO-negative cells, yielding a CD45RA+CCR7+ population from which TemRA cells were excluded. The donors were healthy, HIV-negative adults with no recently reported acute infections or vaccinations. All donors were Caucasian adults living in Nashville, Tennessee, USA. Blood was collected by leukapheresis, and PBMCs were isolated by Ficoll-Histopaque density gradient centrifugation and then cryopreserved in liquid nitrogen vapor phase. Purity and quantity of every magnetically sorted T cell population were checked by analytical flow cytometry. Genomic DNA was isolated from every sorted fraction and measured by UV absorbance on a Nanodrop 2000c. Using the deep immunoSEQ assay, multiplex PCR amplified TCR CDR3 regions from genomic DNA. Genomic DNA extracted from each cell subset was distributed evenly over all wells of several immunoSEQ 96-well plates, and each plate served as one replicate. Each replicate PCR for sorted subsets received about 180 ng genomic DNA, equal to roughly 30,000 T cell genomes. Purified libraries were measured with a Qubit 3.0 fluorometer, size-checked on a Bioanalyzer 2100, and measured again with the KAPA Library Quantification kit. Each immunoSEQ 96-well plate was sequenced on its own single-read 150-cycle Illumina NextSeq 550 flow cell. In the paper's pipeline: Because the immunoSEQ output held only junctional sequences and lacked quality scores, the filtering could not match the filtering applied to full-length reads. To assign V/J genes and CDR3, sequences were annotated using PyIR, a Python wrapper for IgBLAST v1.9, with IMGT germline references. Any read was removed if the V/J assignment was weak (E-value above 1e-6), the CDR3 was missing, or the read contained stop codons, out-of-frame junctions, or ambiguous translated residues. V3J clonotypes were defined as sequences sharing an identical inferred V gene, J gene, and CDR3 amino acid sequence. To compute the percentage overlap between repertoires, the number of shared unique clonotypes was divided by the size of the smaller repertoire. Repertoire richness was assessed with RTK rarefaction, the Chao1 estimator, and Recon v2.1 estimates of unobserved clonotypes. Generation probabilities were computed with OLGA for all TCRbeta clonotypes obtained by the gDNA method from a few donors. Held by TCRdb, this immuneACCESS table contains in-frame sequences only and omits some clones. Under half of the omission traces to an unresolved V gene where checked; the cause of the rest is unknown. That table gives V, J and clone size, and the DNA gave D and trimming. The sample table holds about 2.2 million clones, of which roughly 93% were seen once. 1.5% to 2% of the sample is held by the ten biggest clonotypes.

The V gene is TRBV27 and the J gene is TRBJ1-2; the D gene is perhaps TRBD1, from 5 matching bases. The receptor comes from a man younger than 30 in good health. Some clones in this sample may be carry-over from other donors' samples. Source material: naive CD8+ T cells from PBMCs. Reading the label with the study, this specimen's cell subset or site is: CD45RA+CCR7+. The CDR3 is CASSLIGTNGYTF. The sequenced DNA: TGTGCCAGCAGTTTAATAGGGACGAACGGCTACACCTTC.